This T cell receptor (beta chain) is drawn from a study of tissue T cells after allogeneic stem cell transplantation. In the study overall: Pathologist H&E review favored samples with visible lymphocytes for sequencing among multiple samples.

Some clones are missing from TCRdb's copy, which holds only in-frame ones; the method was immunoSEQ multiplex PCR. The data show 20,000 to 30,000 clones, 70% to 75% seen once. Study results and limitations: Some tissue clones might be persisting host cells; their alloreactivity or antigen specificity was not determined.

With respect to this clone: Antigen unknown.

CDR1 is SEHNR, CDR2 FQNEAQ, per germline (reference sequence). CDR3 size: 16 residues. Trimming cost V 1 base and J 4 bases, with 16 bases left between them. This sequence joins TRBV7-9 and TRBJ1-1, with D possibly matching TRBD1 (5 bases). This material consisted of tissue from the ileum, taken at autopsy. This TCR was recovered from a female donor over 55 with lung cancer. The CDR3 here is CASSLVGGVLGTEAFF. Here the CDR3 DNA reads TGTGCCAGCAGCTTAGTAGGAGGGGTCTTGGGCACTGAAGCTTTCTTT.